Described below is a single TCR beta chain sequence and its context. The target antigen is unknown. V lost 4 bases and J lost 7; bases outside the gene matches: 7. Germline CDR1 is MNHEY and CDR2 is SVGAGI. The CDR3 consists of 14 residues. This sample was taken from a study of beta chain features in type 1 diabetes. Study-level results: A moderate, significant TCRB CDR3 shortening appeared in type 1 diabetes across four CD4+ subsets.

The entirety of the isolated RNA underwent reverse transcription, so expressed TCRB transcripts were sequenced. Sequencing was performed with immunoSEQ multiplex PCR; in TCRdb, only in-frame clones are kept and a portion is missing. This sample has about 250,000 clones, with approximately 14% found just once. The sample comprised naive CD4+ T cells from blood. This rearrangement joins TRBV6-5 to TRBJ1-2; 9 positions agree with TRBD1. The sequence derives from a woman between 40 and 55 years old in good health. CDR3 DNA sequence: TGTGCCAGCAGTTTGGGACAGGGCTCTCGTGGCTACACCTTC. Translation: CASSLGQGSRGYTF.